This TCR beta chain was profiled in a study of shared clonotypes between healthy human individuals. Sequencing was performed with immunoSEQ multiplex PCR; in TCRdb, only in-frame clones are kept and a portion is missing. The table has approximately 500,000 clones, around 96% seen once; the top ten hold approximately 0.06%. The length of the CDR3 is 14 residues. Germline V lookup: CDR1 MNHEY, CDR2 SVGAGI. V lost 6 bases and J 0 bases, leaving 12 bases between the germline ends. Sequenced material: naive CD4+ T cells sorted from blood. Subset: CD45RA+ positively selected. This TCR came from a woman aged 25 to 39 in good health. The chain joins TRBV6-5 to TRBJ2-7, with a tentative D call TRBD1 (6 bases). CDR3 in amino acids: CASSPTGSSYEQYF. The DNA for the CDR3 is TGTGCCAGCAGCCCGACAGGAAGCTCCTACGAGCAGTACTTC.